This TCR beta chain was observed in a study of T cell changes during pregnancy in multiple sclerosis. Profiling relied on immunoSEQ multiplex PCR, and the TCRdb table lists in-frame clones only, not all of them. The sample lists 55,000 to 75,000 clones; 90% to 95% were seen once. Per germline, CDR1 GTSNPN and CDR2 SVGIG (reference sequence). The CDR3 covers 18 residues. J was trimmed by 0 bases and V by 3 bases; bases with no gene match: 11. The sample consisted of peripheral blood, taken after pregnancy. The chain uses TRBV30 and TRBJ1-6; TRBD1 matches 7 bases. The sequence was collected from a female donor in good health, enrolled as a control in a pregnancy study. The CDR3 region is CAWRGDRAQSSYNSPLHF. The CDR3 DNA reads TGTGCCTGGAGAGGCGACAGGGCCCAGAGCTCCTATAATTCACCCCTCCACTTT.